These 9 T cell receptor beta chains originate from one sample sequenced in a study of metastatic and nonmetastatic thyroid tumors. Thyroid surgery was preceded by no treatment in any patient. TCRdb re-called clones from the PCR reads using MiXCR. Seen here are 15,000 to 20,000 clones, around a fifth observed once, and the top ten hold 20% to 25%. Material: adjacent normal tissue. Every receptor here comes from a female donor with papillary thyroid cancer or a benign thyroid nodule (not recorded which). Some clones in this sample may be carry-over from other donors' samples.

The V call is TRBV11-2, the J call TRBJ2-7; D is unclear. V lost 4 bases to trimming and J lost 5 bases, with 15 bases between them. Germline V gene sequence: CDR1 SGHAT, CDR2 FQNNGV. This CDR3 contains 14 residues. This chain's CDR3 is CASSSVAGVNEQYF. The DNA of the CDR3 is TGTGCCAGCAGCTCAGTGGCTGGGGTTAACGAGCAGTACTTC.

The chain has TRBV6-2 or TRBV6-3 and TRBJ2-7; 7 bases line up with TRBD2. The CDR3 is made up of 15 amino acids. J gave up 4 bases and V 2 bases, and 8 bases lay outside the gene matches. CDR1 is MNHEY, CDR2 SVGEGT, per germline. The CDR3 DNA follows: TGTGCCAGCAGTTACCTAGCAGGGACTATTTACGAGCAGTACTTC. Translating it yields CASSYLAGTIYEQYF.

The V and J genes are TRBV11-1 and TRBJ1-1; possibly TRBD1 for D (6 bases). The CDR3 contains 16 residues. Trimming took off 5 bases at V and 3 bases at J, with 19 bases between the two ends. Germline CDR1 reads SGHAT; CDR2 reads FQDESV (reference sequence). The CDR3, as DNA: TGTGCCAGCAGCCTCCCTCGGGGGCTCGGGGACACTGAAGCTTTCTTT. Protein sequence: CASSLPRGLGDTEAFF.

This clone was detected only a few times. This chain links TRBV27 with TRBJ2-1, with 11 bases matching TRBD2. Germline V lookup: CDR1 MNHEY, CDR2 SMNVEV (reference sequence). The CDR3 covers 15 residues. V trimming: 4 bases; J trimming: 8 bases; junction bases outside the gene matches: 7. The CDR3, as DNA: TGTGCCAGCAGTTCTCATACTAGCGGGAGACATGAGCAGTTCTTC. It codes for CASSSHTSGRHEQFF.

The V and J genes are TRBV5-1 and TRBJ2-2; D possibly uses TRBD1 or TRBD2 (5 bases each). The CDR3 extends over 13 amino acids. Trimming left V 9 bases short and J 7 bases short, with 16 bases between. Germline V gene data show CDR1 as SGHRS and CDR2 as YFSETQ. The CDR3 protein is CATGTGSFGELFF. CDR3 in DNA: TGCGCCACCGGGACCGGCTCCTTCGGGGAGCTGTTTTTT. The full variable domain, in which reference TRBV5-1 and TRBJ2-2 provide the parts outside the CDR3, is KAGVTQTPRYLIKTRGQQVTLSCSPISGHRSVSWYQQTPGQGLQFLFEYFSETQRNKGNFPGRFSGRQFSNSRSEMNVSTLELGDSALYLCATGTGSFGELFFGEGSRLTVL.

The chain couples TRBV19 to TRBJ2-2; possibly TRBD2 for D (6 bases). Between the trimmed V and J ends, which lost 2 bases and 10 bases, there was a span of 14 bases. Per germline, CDR1 LNHDA and CDR2 SQIVND (reference sequence). The CDR3 has 14 residues. The CDR3: CASSINWGGPELFF. CDR3 nucleotides: TGTGCCAGTAGTATAAACTGGGGAGGACCGGAGCTGTTTTTT.

Only a few counts were recorded for this clone. The junction departs from the called germline gene at one end, perhaps through a read error. The gene calls are TRBV6-5 and TRBJ1-1; D is perhaps TRBD1 (5 bases). The CDR3 spans 14 residues. From germline, CDR1 is MNHEY and CDR2 SVGAGI. CDR3 loop: CASSDSPGREEAFF. CDR3 nucleotides: TGTGCCAGCAGTGACTCTCCAGGGCGAGAAGAAGCTTTCTTT.

This clone was counted at least ten times. The rearrangement uses TRBV28 and TRBJ2-7; D may be TRBD1 or TRBD2 (5 bases each). Germline lookup yields CDR1 MDHEN and CDR2 SYDVKM. The V and J ends lost 4 bases and 1 base respectively, with 14 bases between them. The CDR3 has 15 residues. Written as DNA, the CDR3 is TGTGCCAGCAGTTCATTTATGGGGGAATCCTACGAGCAGTACTTC. As protein: CASSSFMGESYEQYF. The full variable domain, with the rest looked up from reference TRBV28 and TRBJ2-7, is DVKVTQSSRYLVKRTGEKVFLECVQDMDHENMFWYRQDPGLGLRLIYFSYDVKMKEKGDIPEGYSVSREKKERFSLILESASTNQTSMYLCASSSFMGESYEQYFGPGTRLTVT.

This clone was counted at least ten times. This sequence joins TRBV12-3 or TRBV12-4 and TRBJ2-7; D may be TRBD2 (6 bases). The CDR3 has 13 residues. The V and J ends lost 3 bases and 4 bases respectively, with 10 bases between them. CDR3 loop: CASSFGEAYEQYF. DNA for the CDR3: TGTGCCAGCAGTTTCGGGGAGGCGTACGAGCAGTACTTC.